The 12 T cell receptor beta chains presented below share a single source sample, sequenced in a study of cytomegalovirus exposure and HLA in healthy donors. Vbeta (60) and Jbeta (13) primers were used in the PCR. Data came from immunoSEQ multiplex PCR; TCRdb stores just in-frame clones and leaves some out. The data hold around 93,000 clones, with 75% to 85% observed a single time. The sequenced sample was PBMCs. All receptors derive from a man under 40 in good health and CMV-seropositive.

The rearrangement joins TRBV15 to TRBJ2-1; a possible D gene is TRBD2 (5 bases). Trimming pared 5 bases from V and 2 bases from J, leaving 22 bases between. There are 18 residues in the CDR3. Germline-derived CDR1 and CDR2 are LNHNV and YYDKDF (reference sequence). CDR3 sequence (DNA): TGTGCCACCAGCTCCTACCCACCCGGCGGGCGAGCCTACAATGAGCAGTTCTTC. Translating gives CATSSYPPGGRAYNEQFF.

The CDR3 protein is CASSPVDRDAHEQFF. The CDR3, as DNA: TGTGCCAGCAGCCCAGTGGACAGGGATGCCCATGAGCAGTTCTTC. This chain joins TRBV7-2 and TRBJ2-1; TRBD1 aligns across 8 bases. This CDR3 spans 15 amino acids. V lost 5 bases, J lost 8 bases, and 11 bases stayed unmatched. Germline CDR1 reads SGHTA; CDR2 reads FQGNSA.

This sequence joins TRBV6-5 and TRBJ2-7, with 8 bases fitting TRBD2. Looked up from germline, CDR1 is MNHEY and CDR2 is SVGAGI. The length of the CDR3 is 12 residues. J was trimmed by 6 bases and V by 6 bases; bases with no gene match: 4. CDR3 DNA: TGTGCCAGCAGAGGGACTAGTCGCGAGCAGTACTTC. Translation: CASRGTSREQYF.

This chain uses TRBV5-6 with TRBJ2-7, with D possibly being TRBD1 (5 bases). Trimming cost V 4 bases and J 4 bases, with 9 bases left between them. CDR3 size: 12 residues. The germline V gene encodes CDR1 SGHDT and CDR2 YYEEEE. CDR3 DNA: TGTGCCAGCAGCACCAGACAGTACGAGCAGTACTTC. Its translation: CASSTRQYEQYF.

The J gene is TRBJ1-5, the V gene TRBV2; D gene uncertain. V shed 4 bases and J shed 3 bases, with 13 bases lying between them. This CDR3 comprises 15 residues. The germline V gene has CDR1 SNHLY and CDR2 FYNNEI. The CDR3 sequence is CASSGYRDHNQPQHF. DNA for the CDR3: TGTGCCAGCAGTGGTTACAGAGACCACAATCAGCCCCAGCATTTT.

J is TRBJ2-7 and V is TRBV5-1, with 8 bases fitting TRBD2. This CDR3 comprises 18 residues. The V gene's germline CDR1 is SGHRS and CDR2 YFSETQ. V lost 0 bases and J lost 3; bases outside the gene matches: 14. In DNA form, the CDR3 reads TGCGCCAGCAGCTTGGCAGCAGGACTAGCAAATTCGTTCTACGAGCAGTACTTC. It yields the protein CASSLAAGLANSFYEQYF.

The chain has TRBV4-1 and TRBJ2-5, with TRBD1 matching 7 bases. Looked up from germline, CDR1 is MGHRA and CDR2 is YSYEKL. V shed 0 bases, J shed 1 base, and the junction held 5 bases outside the gene matches. CDR3 length: 16 amino acids. The CDR3 region has the DNA TGCGCCAGCAGCCAAGAAACAGGGGTGGCCCAAGAGACCCAGTACTTC. Protein product: CASSQETGVAQETQYF.

The chain has TRBV4-3 and TRBJ1-4; D remains unclear. Germline V lookup: CDR1 LGHNA, CDR2 YSLEER. The length of the CDR3 is 13 residues. The V and J ends lost 0 bases and 10 bases respectively, with 9 bases between them. As DNA, the CDR3 is TGCGCCAGCAGCCAAGATCTTTCGGGAAAACTGTTTTTT. It codes for CASSQDLSGKLFF.

V usage is TRBV28 and J usage is TRBJ1-5, with 9 bases identical to TRBD1. The junction had 12 bases not matched to a gene; V was cut back by 4 bases and J by 2 bases. CDR3 size: 18 residues. Germline V lookup: CDR1 MDHEN, CDR2 SYDVKM. CDR3 loop: CASSSPGQGLGGNQPQHF. The CDR3 nucleotides read TGTGCCAGCAGTTCCCCGGGACAGGGCCTGGGTGGCAATCAGCCCCAGCATTTT.

The gene calls are TRBV4-2 and TRBJ2-3; D is possibly TRBD2 (5 bases). With 0 bases removed from V and 6 bases from J, the gap between germline ends came to 13 bases. The CDR3 length is 15 residues. Germline V gives CDR1 LGHNA, CDR2 YNFKEQ. DNA for the CDR3: TGTGCCAGCAGCCAAGACAGTGGGAGAGGCGATACGCAGTATTTT. This codes for CASSQDSGRGDTQYF.

There are a few counts of this clone. The chain has TRBV29-1 and TRBJ2-7, with 9 nucleotides matching TRBD2. CDR3 size: 12 residues. CDR1 is SQVTM, CDR2 ANQGSEA, per germline. V shed 8 bases, J shed 3 bases, and the junction held 5 bases outside the gene matches. The chain's CDR3 is CSYTTSGYEQYF. Here the CDR3 DNA reads TGCAGCTACACGACTAGCGGCTACGAGCAGTACTTC.

The table lists this clone with a count of one. The chain links TRBV2 to TRBJ2-5; 10 bases line up with TRBD2. The CDR3 totals 15 residues. Germline V gives CDR1 SNHLY, CDR2 FYNNEI. V trimming: 4 bases; J trimming: 5 bases; junction bases outside the gene matches: 7. Here the CDR3 DNA reads TGTGCCAGCAGTGTGAGAGCGGGAGGGACGGAGACCCAGTACTTC. It is translated as CASSVRAGGTETQYF.